This T cell receptor beta chain was recovered during a study of human T cells and chemical hapten exposure. General observations from the study: After DPC sensitization, TCRs above 1 in 1000 frequency showed no change.

Worth noting for this clonotype: Its antigen remains unknown.

After removal of 5 bases from V and 5 bases from J, the junction contained 8 bases not matched to a gene. Germline CDR1 reads SGHAT; CDR2 reads FQNNGV. This CDR3 is 14 amino acids long. Time point defined: pre-sensitization, week 0. Treatment meaning: therapeutic diphenylcyclopropenone sensitization with weekly scalp DPC. Study processing details: Samples contained a median of roughly 96,000 TCRs, with a range of roughly 20,000 to 750,000. MiXCR, applied by TCRdb to the RACE reads, yields one record per CDR3 protein. These V and J calls originate from TCRdb's pipeline instead of the authors' own analysis. The sample lists more than 250,000 distinct CDR3 sequences, approximately 8.4% occurring once.

The sequencing used whole blood, collected in connection with sensitization to the hapten diphenylcyclopropenone (DPC). The receptor was isolated from a middle-aged woman with alopecia areata. Some clones in this sample may be carry-over from other donors' samples. The chain joins TRBV11-2 to TRBJ2-5; 7 nucleotides match TRBD2. CDR3 amino acids: CASSDWEGLETQYF. The CDR3 DNA reads as TGTGCCAGCAGCGACTGGGAGGGCCTGGAGACCCAGTACTTC. Together with reference TRBV11-2 and TRBJ2-5, the CDR3 gives the full variable domain: EAGVAQSPRYKIIEKRQSVAFWCNPISGHATLYWYQQILGQGPKLLIQFQNNGVVDDSQLPKDRFSAERLKGVDSTLKIQPAKLEDSAVYLCASSDWEGLETQYFGPGTRLLVL.